This T cell receptor beta chain originates from a study of identical twins. In TCRdb, the 5' RACE reads were re-called with MiXCR into one record per CDR3 protein. The sample has about 530,000 distinct CDR3 sequences; about 20% are singletons. A note on this clonotype: Antigen specificity is unknown.

Findings and limits, study-wide: Cross-sectional statistics, not tracking of the same donors, supported the conclusions.

V dropped 2 bases and J dropped 4 bases, with 12 bases sitting between them. The CDR3 is 15 residues long. Germline CDR1 and CDR2: SGHAT and FQNNGV. The sample was also linked to a second study, of yellow fever vaccine responses in identical twins.

Sequencing was performed on CD4+ T cells sorted from blood. The sequence derives from a woman aged 18-29 years in good health. This sequence joins TRBV11-2 and TRBJ2-1; D is perhaps TRBD2 (6 bases). CDR3 coding DNA: TGTGCCAGCAGCTTACCGGGACTGGGATACAATGAGCAGTTCTTC. It is translated as CASSLPGLGYNEQFF.